This TCR beta chain was identified in a study of human T cells and chemical hapten exposure. TCRdb re-derived calls from the RACE reads in MiXCR, one entry per CDR3 protein. Seen here are 85,000 or so distinct CDR3 sequences, around 10% observed once, and the top ten hold about 4.2%. The sample holds many counts of this clonotype. The germline V gene has CDR1 LGHNT and CDR2 FRNRAP. Trimming took off 5 bases at V and 1 base at J, with 11 bases between the two ends. The CDR3 runs to 15 residues. Described time point: patch test 1, 2 weeks after DPC sensitization. Treatment in this sample: therapeutic diphenylcyclopropenone sensitization with weekly scalp DPC.

The rearrangement joins TRBV12-5 to TRBJ2-2; D is perhaps TRBD1 or TRBD2 (5 bases each). The source was whole blood, collected in connection with sensitization to the hapten diphenylcyclopropenone (DPC). This clonotype originated in a woman in her forties or fifties with alopecia areata. Some clones in this sample may be carry-over from other donors' samples. The CDR3 protein is CASGMGRLNTGELFF. In nucleotides, the CDR3 is TGTGCTAGTGGTATGGGACGGTTGAACACCGGGGAGCTGTTTTTT.